This is a list of T cell receptor beta chains from one sample in a study of persistence of HIV-infected CD4 T cells. Sequencing was performed with immunoSEQ multiplex PCR; in TCRdb, only in-frame clones are kept and a portion is missing. Here the sample spans tens of thousands of clones, about 88% being singletons. These receptors have no identified antigens. The sample here was CD4+ T cells sorted from PBMCs after approximately 20-hour stimulation, taken from a patient who received antiretroviral therapy. The receptors stem from an adult woman with HIV who was CMV-seropositive. Both conserved end residues are part of each CDR3. Fields, in order: J gene, V gene, clone size, D gene, CDR3 DNA, CDR3 protein. The D gene is left open where the match is weak. For some rows the clone size is stated as once, few or many, or as a class when expanded; others skip it.

j_call: TRBJ1-2; v_call: TRBV6-1; clone_size: few; d_call: .; cdr3_nt: TGTGCCAGCAGTGAAGCAGGGACACTATTTGGCTACACCTTC; cdr3_aa: CASSEAGTLFGYTF
j_call: TRBJ2-2; v_call: TRBV5-6; clone_size: .; d_call: TRBD1; cdr3_nt: TGTGCCAGCAGCTTTCAGACAGGGTACCACGGGGAGCTGTTTTTT; cdr3_aa: CASSFQTGYHGELFF
j_call: TRBJ1-2; v_call: TRBV19; clone_size: .; d_call: TRBD1; cdr3_nt: TGTGCCAGTAGTGGAGACAGGGGGCTGGGCTATGGCTACACCTTC; cdr3_aa: CASSGDRGLGYGYTF
j_call: TRBJ2-1; v_call: TRBV9; clone_size: .; d_call: .; cdr3_nt: TGTGCCAGCAGCGTAGCTTTGGGAGGTGAGCAGTTCTTC; cdr3_aa: CASSVALGGEQFF
j_call: TRBJ2-7; v_call: TRBV7-8; clone_size: .; d_call: TRBD1; cdr3_nt: TGTGCCAGCAGCTTCTCCGGGACAGGGGCTTCCTACGAGCAGTACTTC; cdr3_aa: CASSFSGTGASYEQYF
j_call: TRBJ2-1; v_call: TRBV24-1; clone_size: .; d_call: TRBD1; cdr3_nt: TGTGCCACCAGTTCCGGGACAGGGGATTCCAATGAGCAGTTCTTC; cdr3_aa: CATSSGTGDSNEQFF
j_call: TRBJ1-2; v_call: TRBV5-5; clone_size: .; d_call: TRBD1; cdr3_nt: TGTGCCAGCAGCTTGGACAGGGGGGCTCTGAAGGGCTACACCTTC; cdr3_aa: CASSLDRGALKGYTF
j_call: TRBJ1-3; v_call: TRBV12-3/TRBV12-4; clone_size: .; d_call: .; cdr3_nt: TGTGCCAGCCCGGCGAAAGGCGGAAACACCATATATTTT; cdr3_aa: CASPAKGGNTIYF
j_call: TRBJ2-2; v_call: TRBV25-1; clone_size: few; d_call: .; cdr3_nt: TGTGCCAGCAGTATAACCCCCGGGGAGCTGTTTTTT; cdr3_aa: CASSITPGELFF
j_call: TRBJ1-1; v_call: TRBV7-6; clone_size: .; d_call: .; cdr3_nt: TGTGCCAGCAGCTTACGTAGGAACACTGAAGCTTTCTTT; cdr3_aa: CASSLRRNTEAFF
j_call: TRBJ1-5; v_call: TRBV6-6; clone_size: .; d_call: .; cdr3_nt: TGTGCCAGCAGTTTCGGGGAGAAGCCCCAGCATTTT; cdr3_aa: CASSFGEKPQHF
j_call: TRBJ1-4; v_call: TRBV5-4; clone_size: .; d_call: TRBD1; cdr3_nt: TGTGCCAGCAGCTTGAGTGGAGGGAGGGGGCGTGAAAAACTGTTTTTT; cdr3_aa: CASSLSGGRGREKLFF
j_call: TRBJ2-5; v_call: TRBV14; clone_size: .; d_call: .; cdr3_nt: TGTGCCAGCAGCCGATGGTCCCAAGAGACCCAGTACTTC; cdr3_aa: CASSRWSQETQYF
j_call: TRBJ2-7; v_call: TRBV30; clone_size: .; d_call: .; cdr3_nt: TGTGCCTCTAACCAGGGGGGCTACGAGCAGTACTTC; cdr3_aa: CASNQGGYEQYF
j_call: TRBJ1-2; v_call: TRBV18; clone_size: .; d_call: .; cdr3_nt: TGTGCCAGCTCAGCGACAGGTGGCCCATCCGAATATGGCTACACCTTC; cdr3_aa: CASSATGGPSEYGYTF
j_call: TRBJ1-1; v_call: TRBV6-5; clone_size: .; d_call: .; cdr3_nt: TGTGCCACACAGGACCTGAACACTGAAGCTTTCTTT; cdr3_aa: CATQDLNTEAFF
j_call: TRBJ1-1; v_call: TRBV14; clone_size: .; d_call: .; cdr3_nt: TGTGCCAGCAGCCGGACAATAGTGAACACTGAAGCTTTCTTT; cdr3_aa: CASSRTIVNTEAFF
j_call: TRBJ1-2; v_call: TRBV3-1/TRBV3-2; clone_size: once; d_call: .; cdr3_nt: TGTGCCAGCAGCCAAAACAGGGTTAATGGCTACACCTTC; cdr3_aa: CASSQNRVNGYTF
j_call: TRBJ1-5; v_call: TRBV30; clone_size: .; d_call: .; cdr3_nt: TGTGCCTGTGCGAAGGTGGGCGATCAGCCCCAGCATTTT; cdr3_aa: CACAKVGDQPQHF
j_call: TRBJ2-3; v_call: TRBV10-3; clone_size: .; d_call: .; cdr3_nt: TGTGCCATCAGTGAGTCGTTGGATACGCAGTATTTT; cdr3_aa: CAISESLDTQYF
j_call: TRBJ1-2; v_call: TRBV3-1/TRBV3-2; clone_size: .; d_call: .; cdr3_nt: TGTGCCAGCAGCTCGGGTTGGGGGCAGGTCTATGGCTACACCTTC; cdr3_aa: CASSSGWGQVYGYTF
j_call: TRBJ2-3; v_call: TRBV9; clone_size: .; d_call: .; cdr3_nt: TGTGCCAGCAGCGCCCGGGGGGCGGGTACAGATACGCAGTATTTT; cdr3_aa: CASSARGAGTDTQYF
j_call: TRBJ1-1; v_call: TRBV11-2; clone_size: .; d_call: .; cdr3_nt: TGTGCCAGCAGCTTAGTCGTGGCTTCCGGGGGAGCTTTCTTT; cdr3_aa: CASSLVVASGGAFF
j_call: TRBJ1-2; v_call: TRBV12-5; clone_size: once; d_call: .; cdr3_nt: TGTGCTAGTGGTTTGAAACGACAGGAGATTAACTACACCTTC; cdr3_aa: CASGLKRQEINYTF